Following are 5 T cell receptor beta chains from one sample sequenced in a study of OX40 agonist ivuxolimab in advanced cancers. The repertoire was sequenced with immunoSEQ multiplex PCR; TCRdb's copy has only in-frame clones and lacks some. The repertoire has some 65,000 clones, about 91% of them found once; the top ten carry around 12%. The sample was CD4+ or CD8+ T cells sorted from blood, taken in a trial of the OX40 agonist ivuxolimab. Receptors were obtained from an adult with an advanced solid tumor such as melanoma, head and neck, liver or kidney cancer.

The genes are TRBV4-1 and TRBJ2-2, with D hard to call. Germline V CDR1 and CDR2: MGHRA, YSYEKL. V was trimmed by 4 bases and J by 1 base, leaving 7 bases between them. The CDR3 runs to 14 residues. The chain's CDR3 is CASSPRGNTGELFF. The CDR3 bases are TGCGCCAGCAGCCCCAGAGGGAACACCGGGGAGCTGTTTTTT.

V and J are TRBV10-1 and TRBJ2-4; TRBD1 agrees at 8 bases. J lost 7 bases, V lost 2 bases, and 4 bases had no gene match. The germline V gene has CDR1 WNHNN and CDR2 SYGVQD (reference sequence). The CDR3 totals 14 residues. The DNA of the CDR3 is TGCGCCAGCAGTGAGGTCGGACAGGGCAACATTCAGTACTTC. Residues: CASSEVGQGNIQYF.

The V and J genes are TRBV7-7 and TRBJ2-5; D possibly corresponds to TRBD1 (6 bases). Trimming took off 7 bases at V and 3 bases at J, with 21 bases between the two ends. Germline CDR1 and CDR2: SSHAT and FNYEAQ (reference sequence). The CDR3 runs 16 residues. CDR3 residues: CASTKGGREWEETQYF. CDR3 DNA sequence: TGTGCCAGCACCAAAGGGGGTAGGGAATGGGAAGAGACCCAGTACTTC. Based on the CDR3 plus reference TRBV7-7 and TRBJ2-5, the full variable domain is GAGVSQSPRYKVTKRGQDVTLRCDPISSHATLYWYQQALGQGPEFLTYFNYEAQPDKSGLPSDRFSAERPEGSISTLTIQRTEQRDSAMYRCASTKGGREWEETQYFGPGTRLLVL.

V gene TRBV7-9 combines with J gene TRBJ1-1; D may be TRBD1 (6 bases). The CDR3 runs 11 residues. V lost 5 bases and J lost 11, with 12 bases in between. The germline V gene encodes CDR1 SEHNR and CDR2 FQNEAQ (reference sequence). As DNA, the CDR3 is TGTGCCAGCAGCCCGACAGGTAACGCTTTCTTT. Protein product: CASSPTGNAFF.

The chain combines TRBV28 with TRBJ2-1, with 11 bases fitting TRBD2. The CDR3 runs 17 residues. Germline trimming cut 2 bases from V and 8 bases from J; bases unmatched to any gene: 11. Germline CDR1 and CDR2: MDHEN and SYDVKM. This CDR3 is CASSLGSGRVSKDEQFF. The CDR3 DNA sequence: TGTGCCAGCAGTTTAGGTAGCGGGAGGGTGTCTAAGGATGAGCAGTTCTTC.